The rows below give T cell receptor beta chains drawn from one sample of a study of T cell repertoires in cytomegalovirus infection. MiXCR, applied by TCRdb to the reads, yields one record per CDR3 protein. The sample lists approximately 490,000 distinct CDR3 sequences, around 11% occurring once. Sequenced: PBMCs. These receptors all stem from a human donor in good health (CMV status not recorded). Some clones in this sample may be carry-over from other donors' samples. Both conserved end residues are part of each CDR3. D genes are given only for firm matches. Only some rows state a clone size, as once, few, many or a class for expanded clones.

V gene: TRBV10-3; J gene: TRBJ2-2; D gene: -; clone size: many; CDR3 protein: CAISGGTNTGELFF; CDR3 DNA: TGTGCCATCAGTGGCGGGACGAACACCGGGGAGCTGTTTTTT
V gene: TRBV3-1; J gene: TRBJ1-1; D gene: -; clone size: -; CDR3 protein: CASSLVGVNTEAIF; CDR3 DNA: TGTGCCAGCAGCCTAGTGGGCGTGAACACTGAAGCTATCTTT
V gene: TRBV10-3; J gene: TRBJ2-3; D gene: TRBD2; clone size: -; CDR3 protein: CATGTSENTQYF; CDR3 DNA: TGTGCCACCGGGACTAGCGAGAATACGCAGTATTTT
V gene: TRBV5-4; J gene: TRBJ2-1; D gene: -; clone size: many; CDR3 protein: CASSPASVSLYNEQFF; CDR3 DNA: TGTGCCAGCAGCCCTGCGAGCGTGAGTCTCTACAATGAGCAGTTCTTC
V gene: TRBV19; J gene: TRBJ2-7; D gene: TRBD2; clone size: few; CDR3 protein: CASSMTGLAKYEQYF; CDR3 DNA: TGTGCCAGTAGTATGACGGGACTAGCGAAGTACGAGCAGTACTTC
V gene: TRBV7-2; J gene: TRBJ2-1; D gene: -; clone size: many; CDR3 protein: CASSLGPGDEQFF; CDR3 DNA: TGTGCCAGCAGCTTAGGCCCGGGCGATGAGCAGTTCTTC
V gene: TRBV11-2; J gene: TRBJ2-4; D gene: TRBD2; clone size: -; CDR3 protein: CASSLAGRGGRDIQYF; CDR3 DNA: TGTGCCAGCAGCTTAGCTGGGCGGGGGGGCCGGGACATTCAGTACTTC
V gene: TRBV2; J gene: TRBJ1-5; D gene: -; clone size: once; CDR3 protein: CASGLGGIYSNQPQHF; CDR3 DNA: TGTGCCAGCGGGTTGGGGGGGATCTATAGCAATCAGCCCCAGCATTTT
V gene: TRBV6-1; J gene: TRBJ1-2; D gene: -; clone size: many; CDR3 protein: CASKLDVPYGYTF; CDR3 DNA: TGTGCCAGCAAACTGGACGTCCCCTATGGCTACACCTTC
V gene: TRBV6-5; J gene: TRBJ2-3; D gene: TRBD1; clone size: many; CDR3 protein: CASRGQGHRTDTQYF; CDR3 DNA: TGTGCCAGCAGGGGACAGGGTCACCGCACAGATACGCAGTATTTT
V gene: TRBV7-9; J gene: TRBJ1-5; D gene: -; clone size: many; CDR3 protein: CASSSDLSNQPQHF; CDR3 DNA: TGTGCCAGCAGCTCTGACCTTAGCAATCAGCCCCAGCATTTT
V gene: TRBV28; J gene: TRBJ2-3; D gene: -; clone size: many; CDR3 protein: CASSRPETQYF; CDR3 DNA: TGTGCCAGCAGTCGACCCGAGACGCAGTATTTT
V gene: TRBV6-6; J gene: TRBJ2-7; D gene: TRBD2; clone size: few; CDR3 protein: CASSLPGLAGISYEQYF; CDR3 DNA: TGTGCCAGCAGTTTACCGGGACTAGCGGGGATCTCCTACGAGCAGTACTTC
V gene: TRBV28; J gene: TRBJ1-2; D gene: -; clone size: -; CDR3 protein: CASSFGQNYAYTF; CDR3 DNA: TGTGCCAGCAGTTTTGGACAGAACTATGCCTACACCTTC
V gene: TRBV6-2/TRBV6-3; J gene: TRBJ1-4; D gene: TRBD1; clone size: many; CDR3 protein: CASSPLTNRGPPLTNEKLFF; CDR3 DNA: TGTGCCAGCAGTCCCTTGACGAACAGGGGCCCACCATTAACTAATGAAAAACTGTTTTTT
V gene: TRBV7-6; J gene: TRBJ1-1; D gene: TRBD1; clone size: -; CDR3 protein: CASSLVVGTAEAFF; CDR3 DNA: TGTGCCAGCAGCTTAGTGGTCGGGACAGCTGAAGCTTTCTTT
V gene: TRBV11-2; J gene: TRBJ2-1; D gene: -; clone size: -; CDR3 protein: CASSATSSSYNEQFF; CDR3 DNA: TGTGCCAGCAGCGCGACTTCTAGCTCCTACAATGAGCAGTTCTTC
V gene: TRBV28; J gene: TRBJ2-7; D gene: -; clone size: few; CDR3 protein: CASSDLDSTDQPYEQYF; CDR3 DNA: TGTGCCAGCAGTGACCTTGATTCGACAGACCAACCGTACGAGCAGTACTTC
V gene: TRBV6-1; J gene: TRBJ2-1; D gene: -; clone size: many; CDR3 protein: CASRQRDNEQFF; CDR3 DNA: TGTGCCAGCAGACAGCGAGACAATGAGCAGTTCTTC
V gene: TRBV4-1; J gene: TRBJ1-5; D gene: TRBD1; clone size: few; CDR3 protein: CASSADRGDQPQHF; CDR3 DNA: TGCGCCAGCAGCGCGGACAGGGGCGATCAGCCCCAGCATTTT
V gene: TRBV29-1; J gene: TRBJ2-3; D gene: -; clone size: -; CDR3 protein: CSTRRGGVADTQYF; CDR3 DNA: TGCAGCACCCGACGGGGAGGTGTCGCAGATACGCAGTATTTT
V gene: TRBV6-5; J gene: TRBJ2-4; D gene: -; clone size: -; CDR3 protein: CASSYRAVGLKNIQYF; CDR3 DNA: TGTGCCAGCAGTTACCGAGCGGTAGGCCTCAAAAACATTCAGTACTTC
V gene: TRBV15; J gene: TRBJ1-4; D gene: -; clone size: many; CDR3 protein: CAPGVLGKLFF; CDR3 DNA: TGTGCCCCGGGAGTATTAGGAAAACTGTTTTTT
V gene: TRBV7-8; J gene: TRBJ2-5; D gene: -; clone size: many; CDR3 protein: CASSLLGQETQYF; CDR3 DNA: TGTGCCAGCAGCTTATTGGGCCAAGAGACCCAGTACTTC
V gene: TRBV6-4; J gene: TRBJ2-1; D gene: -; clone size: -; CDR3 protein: CASSDPLCKGSYNEQFF; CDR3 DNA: TGTGCCAGCAGTGACCCCCTGTGTAAGGGTTCCTACAATGAGCAGTTCTTC
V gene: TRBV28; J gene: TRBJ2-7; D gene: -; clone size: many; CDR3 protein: CASSSPVLPSLYF; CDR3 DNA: TGTGCCAGCAGTTCCCCCGTCCTCCCTAGTCTATACTTC
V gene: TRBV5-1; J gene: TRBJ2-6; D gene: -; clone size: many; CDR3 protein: CASSLVPFGANVLTF; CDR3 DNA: TGCGCCAGCAGCTTGGTTCCGTTTGGGGCCAACGTCCTGACTTTC
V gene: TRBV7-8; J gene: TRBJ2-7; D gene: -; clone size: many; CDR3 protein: CASSQRRDKEREQYF; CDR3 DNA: TGTGCCAGCAGCCAACGCCGGGACAAAGAACGCGAGCAGTACTTC
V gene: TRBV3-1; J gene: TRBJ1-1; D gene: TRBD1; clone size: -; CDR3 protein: CASSPPGTGLEAFF; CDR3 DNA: TGTGCCAGCAGCCCACCCGGGACAGGATTAGAAGCTTTCTTT
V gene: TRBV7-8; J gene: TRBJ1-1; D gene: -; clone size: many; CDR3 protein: CASSPVSGNMNTEAFF; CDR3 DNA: TGTGCCAGCAGCCCCGTATCTGGAAATATGAACACTGAAGCTTTCTTT
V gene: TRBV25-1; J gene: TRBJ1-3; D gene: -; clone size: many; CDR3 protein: CASSEYAADGNTIYF; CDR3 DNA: TGTGCCAGCAGTGAATACGCCGCGGATGGAAACACCATATATTTT
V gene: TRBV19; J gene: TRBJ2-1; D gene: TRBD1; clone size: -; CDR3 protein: CASSTGTVYNEQFF; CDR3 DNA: TGTGCCAGTAGTACCGGGACAGTATACAATGAGCAGTTCTTC
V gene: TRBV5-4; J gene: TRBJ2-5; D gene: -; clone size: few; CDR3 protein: CASTLSGPSRETQYF; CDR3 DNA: TGTGCCAGCACCCTGTCGGGGCCCAGCCGGGAGACCCAGTACTTC
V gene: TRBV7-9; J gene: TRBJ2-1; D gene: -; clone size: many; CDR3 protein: CASKLSPSGPYNEQFF; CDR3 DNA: TGTGCCAGCAAGCTTAGCCCTTCAGGACCCTACAATGAGCAGTTCTTC
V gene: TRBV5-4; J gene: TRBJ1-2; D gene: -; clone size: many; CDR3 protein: CASSFPGEGYGYTF; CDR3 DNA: TGTGCCAGCAGCTTTCCGGGCGAGGGATATGGCTACACCTTC
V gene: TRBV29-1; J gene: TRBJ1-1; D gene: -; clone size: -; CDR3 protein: CSGRNQMNTEAFF; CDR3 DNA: TGCAGCGGGAGGAACCAAATGAACACTGAAGCTTTCTTT
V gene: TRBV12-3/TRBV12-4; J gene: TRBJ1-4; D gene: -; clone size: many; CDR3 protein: CASSLSGGLLFF; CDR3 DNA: TGTGCCAGCAGTTTATCCGGGGGCCTGCTGTTTTTT
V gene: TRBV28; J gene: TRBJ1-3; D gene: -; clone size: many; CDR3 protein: CASSPPGVSSGNTIYF; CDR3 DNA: TGTGCCAGCAGTCCCCCGGGAGTAAGCTCTGGAAACACCATATATTTT
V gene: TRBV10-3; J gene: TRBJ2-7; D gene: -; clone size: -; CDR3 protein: CAIGGSTRNEQYF; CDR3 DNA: TGTGCCATCGGGGGCTCAACAAGGAACGAGCAGTACTTC
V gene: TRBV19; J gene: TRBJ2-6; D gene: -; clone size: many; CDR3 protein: CASSKQPSGANVLTF; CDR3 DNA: TGTGCCAGTAGTAAACAGCCCTCTGGGGCCAACGTCCTGACTTTC
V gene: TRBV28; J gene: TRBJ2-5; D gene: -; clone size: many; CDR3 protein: CASSLGVAQSSETQYF; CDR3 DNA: TGTGCCAGCAGTTTGGGAGTAGCTCAGAGTTCAGAGACCCAGTACTTC
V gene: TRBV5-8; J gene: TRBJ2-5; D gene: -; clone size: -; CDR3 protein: CASSLGQNYQETQYF; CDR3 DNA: TGTGCCAGCAGCTTGGGGCAGAATTACCAAGAGACCCAGTACTTC
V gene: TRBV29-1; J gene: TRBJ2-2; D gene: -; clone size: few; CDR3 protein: CSAEAWTGTTNTGELFF; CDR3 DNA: TGCAGCGCTGAGGCTTGGACCGGGACAACGAACACCGGGGAGCTGTTTTTT
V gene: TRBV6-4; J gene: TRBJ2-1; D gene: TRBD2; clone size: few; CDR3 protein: CASSETSGSYNEQFF; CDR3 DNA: TGTGCCAGCAGTGAGACTAGCGGGAGTTACAATGAGCAGTTCTTC
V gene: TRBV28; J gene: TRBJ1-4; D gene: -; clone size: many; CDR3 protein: CASSESGPNEKLFF; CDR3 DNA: TGTGCCAGCAGTGAATCCGGGCCAAATGAAAAACTGTTTTTT
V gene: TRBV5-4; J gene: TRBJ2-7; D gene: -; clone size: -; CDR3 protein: CASSLGPAVSSYEQYF; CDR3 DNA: TGTGCCAGCAGCTTGGGACCAGCGGTAAGCTCCTACGAGCAGTACTTC
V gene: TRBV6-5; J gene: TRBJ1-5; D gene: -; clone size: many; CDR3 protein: CASSIQGFSNQPQHF; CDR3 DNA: TGTGCCAGCAGTATTCAGGGATTTAGCAATCAGCCCCAGCATTTT
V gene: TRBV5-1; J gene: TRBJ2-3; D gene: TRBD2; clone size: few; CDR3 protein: CASSSIAGVDSDTQYF; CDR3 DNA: TGCGCCAGCAGCTCTATAGCGGGAGTAGACTCAGATACGCAGTATTTT
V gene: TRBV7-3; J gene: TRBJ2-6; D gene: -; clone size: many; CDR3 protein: CASSPPGISGANVLTF; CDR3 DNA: TGTGCCAGCAGCCCCCCAGGAATCTCTGGGGCCAACGTCCTGACTTTC
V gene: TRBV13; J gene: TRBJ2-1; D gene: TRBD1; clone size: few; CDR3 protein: CASSLFDRVYYEQFF; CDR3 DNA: TGTGCCAGCAGCTTATTCGACAGGGTCTACTATGAGCAGTTCTTC
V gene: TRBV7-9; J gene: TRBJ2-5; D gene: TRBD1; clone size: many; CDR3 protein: CASSSTGLGETQYF; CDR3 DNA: TGTGCCAGCAGCTCGACAGGGCTGGGAGAGACCCAGTACTTC
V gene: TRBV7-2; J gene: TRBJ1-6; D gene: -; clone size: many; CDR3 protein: CASSLAGGYNSPLHF; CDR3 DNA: TGTGCCAGCAGCTTAGCCGGGGGGTATAATTCACCCCTCCACTTT
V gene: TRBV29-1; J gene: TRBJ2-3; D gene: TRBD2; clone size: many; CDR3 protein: CSVAGLGSTDTQYF; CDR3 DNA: TGCAGCGTTGCGGGACTAGGAAGCACAGATACGCAGTATTTT
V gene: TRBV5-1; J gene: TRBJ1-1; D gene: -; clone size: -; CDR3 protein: CASSLAGAGDPEAFF; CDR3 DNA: TGCGCCAGCAGCTTGGCAGGGGCGGGGGATCCTGAAGCTTTCTTT
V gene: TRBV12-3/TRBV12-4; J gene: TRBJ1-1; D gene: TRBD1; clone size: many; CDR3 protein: CASSTGGSTEAFF; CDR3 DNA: TGTGCCAGCAGTACAGGGGGTAGCACTGAAGCTTTCTTT
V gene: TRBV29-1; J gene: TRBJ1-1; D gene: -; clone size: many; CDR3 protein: CSVGGVLNTEAFF; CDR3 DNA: TGCAGCGTTGGGGGAGTATTGAACACTGAAGCTTTCTTT
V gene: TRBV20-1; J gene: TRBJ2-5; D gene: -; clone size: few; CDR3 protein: CSARLPGETQYF; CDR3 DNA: TGCAGTGCTAGACTCCCAGGGGAGACCCAGTACTTC
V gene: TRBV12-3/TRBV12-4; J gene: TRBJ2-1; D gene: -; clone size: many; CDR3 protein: CASSLIRSHEQFF; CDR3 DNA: TGTGCCAGCAGTTTAATTAGGTCCCATGAGCAGTTCTTC
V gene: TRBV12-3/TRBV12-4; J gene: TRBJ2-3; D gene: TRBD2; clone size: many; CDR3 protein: CASSLVSGGRDTQYF; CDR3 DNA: TGTGCCAGCAGTTTAGTTTCGGGCGGGAGAGATACGCAGTATTTT